The 3 T cell receptor beta chains reported below all come from one sample, sequenced in a study of T cell responses to AZD1222 COVID-19 vaccine (dated by TCRdb to the early 2020s). This sample's time point label indicates: about 28 days (+/-7) after the second vaccine dose. Receptor libraries were prepared by the immunoSEQ multiplex PCR assay. Drawn from immuneACCESS, this table holds only the in-frame rearrangements with V and J called that TCRdb kept. Clones are partly lost; checked studies trace under half to an unresolved V gene and leave the rest unexplained. The sample yields about 170,000 clones; about 83% were counted once. 0.85% to 1.1% of the sample is held by the ten biggest clonotypes. The specimen comprised peripheral blood, sampled 28 days after the second AZD1222 dose. The receptors were gathered from an adult who received the AZD1222 COVID-19 vaccine.

The V gene is TRBV15, the J gene TRBJ2-5; 7 bases are a match to TRBD1. With 1 base clipped from V and 3 bases from J, the junction kept 2 bases outside the gene matches. CDR1 is LNHNV and CDR2 is YYDKDF in the germline V gene (reference sequence). This CDR3 has 14 amino acids. The CDR3 here is CATSRVQGEETQYF. In DNA form, the CDR3 reads TGTGCCACCAGCAGAGTTCAGGGGGAAGAGACCCAGTACTTC.

Comment on this clone: Other DNA sequences within the sample encode an identical CDR3. The chain joins TRBV6-5 to TRBJ2-5; D perhaps matches TRBD2 (6 bases). V gave up 4 bases and J gave up 2 bases, with 11 bases separating them. Germline-derived CDR1 and CDR2 are MNHEY and SVGAGI. The CDR3 is made up of 14 amino acids. The CDR3 bases are TGTGCCAGCAGTTGGAGCCGGGGGCAAGAGACCCAGTACTTC. Its translation: CASSWSRGQETQYF.

This rearrangement joins TRBV6-5 to TRBJ1-2; TRBD1 matches 7 bases. The CDR3 covers 14 residues. CDR1 MNHEY and CDR2 SVGAGI come from the germline V gene. Germline trimming cut 4 bases from V and 1 base from J; bases unmatched to any gene: 3. CDR3 region: CASSSRQGNYGYTF. The CDR3 nucleotides are TGTGCCAGCAGTTCCCGACAGGGTAACTATGGCTACACCTTC.